The sequence of this T cell receptor (beta chain) was determined in a study of T cells expressing NK-cell markers. CDR1 and CDR2 from the germline V gene are LNHDA and SQIVND (reference sequence). The CDR3 is made up of 15 amino acids. TCRdb reanalyzed the 5' RACE reads, giving one entry per CDR3 protein sequence and no DNA. The sample table sets out hundreds of thousands of distinct CDR3 sequences. Source material: blood T cells: a sorted CD56 or NKG2C T cell subset, CD4+ or CD8+ T cells, or bulk PBMC T cells (not recorded which). The chain recombines TRBV19 with TRBJ1-1; TCRdb selects TRBD1, and the lack of DNA leaves this call unchecked. This TCR derives from a woman between 18 and 70 years old in good health. The CDR3 region is CASSIGPGTNTEAFF.